These 15 T cell receptor beta chains originate from one sample sequenced in a study of blood T cells in healthy people across ages (dated by TCRdb to between 2014 and 2017). Library construction relied on 5' RACE. Sequencing relied on an Illumina HiSeq 2500. The second PCR ran for roughly 7 to 12 cycles and used a J-beta primer mix along with a sample-barcoded 5' primer. The public reads were quality trimmed at Q25 with fastp and then assembled into clones with MiXCR by TCRdb, keeping productive beta chains. CDR3 protein duplicates are merged, each entry listing the most common genes and DNA. In all, the sample holds about 1,500,000 distinct CDR3 sequences, and roughly 27% of those were seen once. The ten largest clones add up to roughly 8% of the sample. Sequencing was carried out using blood. These receptors were collected from a woman aged 25 to 45 in good health.

In its sample, this clonotype was seen many times. The chain uses TRBV2 and TRBJ2-3; TRBD2 aligns across 9 bases. This CDR3 is built from 14 residues. V was pared by 4 bases and J by 3 bases, with 2 bases of the junction left unmatched. Looked up from germline, CDR1 is SNHLY and CDR2 is FYNNEI. For the CDR3, the DNA is TGTGCCAGCAGTGGGCTAGCGGGAACAGATACGCAGTATTTT. Its protein is CASSGLAGTDTQYF.

This chain connects TRBV5-6 to TRBJ1-5; D remains ambiguous. Germline-derived CDR1 and CDR2 are SGHDT and YYEEEE. The CDR3 runs 13 residues. V gave up 6 bases and J gave up 4 bases, with 11 bases separating them. For the CDR3, the DNA is TGTGCCAGCAACCTGGCTGGGAATCAGCCCCAGCATTTT. Protein: CASNLAGNQPQHF.

V gene TRBV12-3 or TRBV12-4 combines with J gene TRBJ2-3; possible D gene TRBD2, 5 bases. Trimming took off 2 bases at V and 4 bases at J, with 13 bases between the two ends. This CDR3 comprises 15 residues. This CDR3 is CASSLRAVGADTQYF. In DNA, the CDR3 is TGTGCCAGCAGTTTACGAGCGGTGGGAGCAGATACGCAGTATTTT.

CDR3 amino acids: CASSPAGLMNTEAFF. CDR3 nucleotide sequence: TGTGCCAGCAGCCCGGCTGGACTAATGAACACTGAAGCTTTCTTT. The chain links TRBV7-9 to TRBJ1-1; D is undetermined. Germline V lookup: CDR1 SEHNR, CDR2 FQNEAQ (reference sequence). V gave up 5 bases and J gave up 0 bases, with 13 bases separating them. There are 15 residues in the CDR3.

The CDR3 DNA follows: TGTGCCAGCAGCAATAAGGGGCTGGGAACGATTTATGGCTACACCTTC. As protein: CASSNKGLGTIYGYTF. The chain combines TRBV7-2 with TRBJ1-2, with a possible D match to TRBD1 (5 bases). V gave up 5 bases and J gave up 5 bases, with 21 bases separating them. Germline assignment: CDR1 SGHTA and CDR2 FQGNSA. This CDR3 is 16 amino acids long.

This clonotype was detected only a few times. The V and J genes are TRBV4-1 and TRBJ1-4, with TRBD1 as a possible D gene (5 bases). This CDR3 contains 19 residues. The V gene lost 0 bases and the J gene lost 6 bases, with 23 bases spanning the gap. Germline V CDR1 and CDR2: MGHRA, YSYEKL. CDR3 sequence reads: CASSQDSNLRDGRDEKLFF. The CDR3 DNA sequence: TGCGCCAGCAGCCAAGATTCAAACTTAAGGGACGGCCGGGATGAAAAACTGTTTTTT.

The chain couples TRBV7-2 to TRBJ2-1, with 9 bases aligning to TRBD1. The last part of the DNA fits TRBJ2-7 better; the J call may be wrong. The germline V gene encodes CDR1 SGHTA and CDR2 FQGNSA. The CDR3 runs to 15 residues. Here the CDR3 DNA reads TGTGCCAGCAGCTCAGACAGGGGGGGTTACAATGAGCAGTACTTC. The encoded protein is CASSSDRGGYNEQYF.

The chain couples TRBV5-1 to TRBJ2-5; 7 bases line up with TRBD2. This CDR3 contains 17 residues. Germline loops: CDR1 SGHRS, CDR2 YFSETQ. Trimming cost V 4 bases and J 1 base; bases outside gene matches: 13. CDR3 in DNA: TGCGCCAGCAGCCATGTGCGGGGGACTGAGTTCCAAGAGACCCAGTACTTC. Translation gives CASSHVRGTEFQETQYF.

The V and J genes are TRBV9 and TRBJ1-1; TRBD1 might be the D (5 bases). CDR1 and CDR2 (germline): SGDLS, YYNGEE. The V end was cut by 0 bases, the J end by 10 bases, with 10 bases between. The CDR3 runs 12 residues. DNA for the CDR3: TGTGCCAGCAGCGTAGATACAGGAGCAGCTTTCTTT. Encoded protein: CASSVDTGAAFF.

This clonotype was detected a few times. The V gene is TRBV12-5, the J gene TRBJ1-5; 9 nucleotides align to TRBD1. This CDR3 has 15 amino acids. Germline CDR1 is LGHNT and CDR2 is FRNRAP. Trimming cost V 5 bases and J 5 bases; bases outside gene matches: 7. CDR3 sequence reads: CASGGTGIGDQPQHF. CDR3 nucleotides: TGTGCTAGTGGTGGGACAGGGATTGGGGATCAGCCCCAGCATTTT.

Many counts were recorded for this clonotype. As DNA, the CDR3 is TGCAGTGCTAGCGGGGGGTCCTATGATACGCAGTATTTT. This sequence encodes CSASGGSYDTQYF. V and J are TRBV20-1 and TRBJ2-3, with TRBD2 matching over 7 bases. The CDR3 runs to 13 residues. The junction had 6 bases not matched to a gene; V was cut back by 3 bases and J by 6 bases. Germline lookup yields CDR1 DFQATT and CDR2 SNEGSKA (reference sequence).

This clonotype was seen many times. The gene calls are TRBV5-1 and TRBJ2-5; 8 nucleotides line up with TRBD1. The CDR3 loop spans 15 amino acids. Germline values: CDR1 SGHRS, CDR2 YFSETQ. The V gene end was trimmed by 0 bases and the J gene end by 4 bases; junction bases not matched to a gene: 5. CDR3 bases: TGCGCCAGCAGCTTGGGACAGGGGTCCCCAGAGACCCAGTACTTC. This sequence encodes CASSLGQGSPETQYF.

This clonotype has a handful of counts. V gene TRBV7-2 combines with J gene TRBJ1-5, with 9 nucleotides matching TRBD1. The germline CDR1 and CDR2 sequences are SGHTA and FQGNSA. The length of the CDR3 is 18 residues. V gave up 5 bases and J gave up 0 bases; unmatched junction bases: 11. The DNA for the CDR3 is TGTGCCAGCAGCCCCGGGACAGGGAGGCTATATAGCAATCAGCCCCAGCATTTT. This sequence encodes CASSPGTGRLYSNQPQHF.

Comment on this clonotype: A much more abundant neighbour one base away suggests this may be a read error. The chain has TRBV5-1 and TRBJ1-1; tentatively, D is TRBD1 (5 bases). The CDR3 has 15 residues. Germline CDR1 reads SGHRS; CDR2 reads YFSETQ. V lost 3 bases, J lost 4 bases, and 16 bases lay in between. DNA of the CDR3: TGCGCCAGCAGCTACTCGGGGGACCAGAGCACTGAAGCTTTCTTT. Amino acids: CASSYSGDQSTEAFF.

As for this clonotype: The junction and the germline gene differ at one end; a read error may be behind it. The chain employs TRBV20-1 and TRBJ2-7, with D perhaps matching TRBD1 (6 bases). This CDR3 comprises 16 residues. The germline V gene encodes CDR1 DFQATT and CDR2 SNEGSKA (reference sequence). This CDR3 is CRARALVAGVDYEQYF. The CDR3, as DNA: TGCAGGGCTAGAGCCCTTGTGGCAGGGGTAGACTACGAGCAGTACTTC.